A selection of T cell receptor beta chains follows, all from one sample in a study of lymphopenia after photon versus proton radiotherapy. Method: immunoSEQ multiplex PCR; TCRdb's copy keeps in-frame clones and lacks some. Of 50,000 to 75,000 clones detected, around 88% appear once; the ten largest clones hold about 2%. The input for sequencing was peripheral blood, taken from a patient treated with photon-based radiotherapy. Receptors were obtained from a man between 35 and 55 years old with gastric cancer. CDR3s include the opening cysteine and the closing phenylalanine or tryptophan. The order of the fields is J gene, clone size, D gene, V gene, CDR3 DNA, CDR3 protein. The D gene is left open where the match is weak. Only part of the rows carry a size: once, few, many, or a class if the clone is expanded.

>TRBJ1-2|.|TRBD1|TRBV19
TGTGCCAGTAGCCGGACAGGGGGACTCAACTATGGCTACACCTTC
CASSRTGGLNYGYTF
>TRBJ1-4|.|.|TRBV5-1
TGCGCCAGCAGCTTGGACAGGCCAACTAATGAAAAACTGTTTTTT
CASSLDRPTNEKLFF
>TRBJ2-3|.|.|TRBV5-1
TGCGCCAGCAGCTTGCGGGGACTTAGCACAGATACGCAGTATTTT
CASSLRGLSTDTQYF
>TRBJ1-1|few|.|TRBV2
TGTGCCAGCACCGTCGGGCGGAAGGAAGCTTTCTTT
CASTVGRKEAFF
>TRBJ1-4|.|TRBD1|TRBV7-2
TGTGCCAGCAGCATAAGACAGGGAAGTAATGAAAAACTGTTTTTT
CASSIRQGSNEKLFF
>TRBJ2-3|once|TRBD2|TRBV7-9
TGTGCCAGCAGCCCAGCGGCGGGGGGGCGGCAGTATTTT
CASSPAAGGRQYF
>TRBJ2-7|.|.|TRBV5-4
TGTGCCAGCAGCTCACCTACGGTCACGCGGTACGAGCAGTACTTC
CASSSPTVTRYEQYF
>TRBJ1-5|.|TRBD1|TRBV9
TGTGCCAGCAGCGTCGGACCACAGGGGGCGGATAGCAATCAGCCCCAGCATTTT
CASSVGPQGADSNQPQHF
>TRBJ1-2|.|.|TRBV6-5
TGTGCCAGCAGTTACTCGAACGAGGGTTGGTATGGCTACACCTTC
CASSYSNEGWYGYTF
>TRBJ1-3|.|.|TRBV27
TGTGCCAGCAGTTCGAAATACAGGAGCTCTGGAAACACCATATATTTT
CASSSKYRSSGNTIYF
>TRBJ1-4|.|.|TRBV28
TGTGCCAGCAGTACCCGGGAGCCTAATGAAAAACTGTTTTTT
CASSTREPNEKLFF
>TRBJ1-2|.|.|TRBV7-8
TGTGCCAGCAGCTTAAGGGAGGCCCCCCTGGGCTACACCTTC
CASSLREAPLGYTF
>TRBJ2-1|few|.|TRBV2
TGTGCCAGCAGTGAAGATAGGACAGTGTACAATGAGCAGTTCTTC
CASSEDRTVYNEQFF
>TRBJ2-2|few|.|TRBV5-1
TGCGCCAGCAGCTTAAATATGGGCAGGGGCGCCGGGGAGCTGTTTTTT
CASSLNMGRGAGELFF
>TRBJ1-3|.|.|TRBV7-8
TGTGCCAGCAGCCCTTGGGACGGCTCTGGAAACACCATATATTTT
CASSPWDGSGNTIYF
>TRBJ2-1|.|.|TRBV7-2
TGTGCCAGCAGCTTGGACGATACTAGACCTGAGCAGTTCTTC
CASSLDDTRPEQFF
>TRBJ1-2|.|.|TRBV2
TGTGCCAGCAGTGGCTGGGGGGTCAGCCTCTCAACTAACTATGGCTACACCTTC
CASSGWGVSLSTNYGYTF
>TRBJ1-6|.|.|TRBV2
TGTGCCAGCAGTCCGGGACATCATAATTCACCCCTCCACTTT
CASSPGHHNSPLHF
>TRBJ1-2|.|.|TRBV10-2
TGCGCCAGCAGTTGGGACGGACAAAACTATGGCTACACCTTC
CASSWDGQNYGYTF
>TRBJ1-3|.|.|TRBV5-8
TGTGCCAGCAGCTCTACGGGCCGGGGGCTAGGAAACACCATATATTTT
CASSSTGRGLGNTIYF
>TRBJ2-2|.|.|TRBV2
TGTGCCAGCAGTGAAGGAGGGCGCAAGGGCACCGGGGAGCTGTTTTTT
CASSEGGRKGTGELFF
>TRBJ1-3|.|.|TRBV5-1
TGCGCCAGCAGCCTGGCTGGCACTTCGGGAGGAAACACCATATATTTT
CASSLAGTSGGNTIYF
>TRBJ2-2|.|.|TRBV7-2
TGTGCCAGCAGCTGGCAGGGGAACACCGGGGAGCTGTTTTTT
CASSWQGNTGELFF
>TRBJ1-5|.|.|TRBV2
TGTGCCAGCAGCGGACAGAGCAATCAGCCCCAGCATTTT
CASSGQSNQPQHF
>TRBJ2-7|.|TRBD1|TRBV6-1
TGTGCCAGCACGGGGACAGGGCTTAGCGAGCAGTACTTC
CASTGTGLSEQYF
>TRBJ1-4|.|.|TRBV30
TGTGCCTGGAGTGACGGCGGCGCCGGCGGAGAAAAACTGTTTTTT
CAWSDGGAGGEKLFF
>TRBJ2-7|.|.|TRBV5-6
TGTGCCAGCAGCCCCGTGTTACGAGGGGCCGAGCAGTACTTC
CASSPVLRGAEQYF
>TRBJ2-7|.|.|TRBV11-2
TGTGCCACCCGCCTGAAGGGTGCCTACGAGCAGTACTTC
CATRLKGAYEQYF
>TRBJ1-3|once|.|TRBV4-2
TGTGCCAGCAGACCTCCGGGACGAACTGGAAACACCATATATTTT
CASRPPGRTGNTIYF
>TRBJ2-5|.|.|TRBV6-5
TGTGCCAGCACCCGACAGGGTAGCGGGGAAGAGACCCAGTACTTC
CASTRQGSGEETQYF
>TRBJ1-1|.|TRBD1|TRBV5-6
TGTGCCAGCAGCCGGACAGATACAGGGGTCGACACTGAAGCTTTCTTT
CASSRTDTGVDTEAFF
>TRBJ1-2|.|.|TRBV9
TGTGCCAGCAGCGTGGGCGGGTCGGGGAGCTATGGCTACACCTTC
CASSVGGSGSYGYTF
>TRBJ1-2|.|.|TRBV7-9
TGTGCCAGCACCAGAGGCGGGAACTATGGCTACACCTTC
CASTRGGNYGYTF
>TRBJ1-1|.|.|TRBV29-1
TGCAGCGTTGTAGTACCCATGAACACTGAAGCTTTCTTT
CSVVVPMNTEAFF
>TRBJ1-2|.|TRBD1|TRBV7-2
TGTGCCAGCAGCGCTGGGACAGGGGGAGGCTACACCTTC
CASSAGTGGGYTF
>TRBJ2-5|.|TRBD2|TRBV5-8
TGTGCCAGCAGCTCAGAAACGGGAACGGGGGGAACAGAGACCCAGTACTTC
CASSSETGTGGTETQYF
>TRBJ1-1|once|.|TRBV7-3
TGTGCCAGCAGCTTAAATCCATCAGGGATGTCTGAAGCTTTCTTT
CASSLNPSGMSEAFF
>TRBJ2-2|once|.|TRBV6-1
TGTGCCAGCAGCCCTGGGCGCCTGTTAGGCGGGGAGCTGTTTTTT
CASSPGRLLGGELFF
>TRBJ1-5|.|.|TRBV7-9
TGTGCCAGCAGCTTAAGTGGAGGGGTGGGAGCGGGCAATCAGCCCCAGCATTTT
CASSLSGGVGAGNQPQHF
>TRBJ2-4|.|.|TRBV27
TGTGCCAGCAGTATTAGGGGGGAGTCGAACATTCAGTACTTC
CASSIRGESNIQYF
>TRBJ2-4|.|.|TRBV19
TGTGCCAGTACAGGGTTAGGAGCCAAAAACATTCAGTACTTC
CASTGLGAKNIQYF
>TRBJ1-1|.|.|TRBV5-6
.
CASSSSDNPFF
>TRBJ1-4|.|.|TRBV5-1
TGCGCCACCCCTGGGCCCGGTGAAAAACTGTTTTTT
CATPGPGEKLFF
>TRBJ2-7|.|.|TRBV7-2
TGTGCCAGCAGCCCGGACGGGACGGCGTCCTACGAGCAGTACTTC
CASSPDGTASYEQYF
>TRBJ1-2|.|TRBD1|TRBV7-2
TGTGCCAGCAGCCCTCGCCGGACAGGGAACTATGGCTACACCTTC
CASSPRRTGNYGYTF
>TRBJ2-7|.|.|TRBV5-6
TGTGCCAGCAGCCGCAGGGGCGAGCAGTACTTC
CASSRRGEQYF
>TRBJ1-6|.|.|TRBV6-6
TGTGCCAGCAGACAGGGTGGGAATTCACCCCTCCACTTT
CASRQGGNSPLHF
>TRBJ2-1|.|TRBD1|TRBV9
TGTGCCAGCAGCGTAGCCGGGACAGGGGACTATGAGCAGTTCTTC
CASSVAGTGDYEQFF
>TRBJ2-1|.|TRBD2|TRBV9
TGTGCCAGCAGCACTAGACATCCGGGGGGGCTGAACAATGAGCAGTTCTTC
CASSTRHPGGLNNEQFF
>TRBJ1-1|.|.|TRBV6-6
TGTGCCAGCAGTTACGGTCCTGAAGCTTTCTTT
CASSYGPEAFF
>TRBJ1-1|.|.|TRBV7-2
TGTGCCAGCAGCCCCAGGGTTGACGCGGGTGAAGCTTTCTTT
CASSPRVDAGEAFF
>TRBJ1-2|once|TRBD1|TRBV5-4
TGTGCCAGCAGCTTGTTTAGGGGGGACAGCTCCTCCTATGGCTACACCTTC
CASSLFRGDSSSYGYTF
>TRBJ2-3|.|TRBD1|TRBV10-3
TGTGCCATCAGAGCGGGACAGGGAACAGATACGCAGTATTTT
CAIRAGQGTDTQYF
>TRBJ1-1|.|.|TRBV19
TGTGCCAGTATCAAATTCGGGGGGGACACTGAAGCTTTCTTT
CASIKFGGDTEAFF
>TRBJ2-1|.|TRBD1|TRBV5-1
TGCGCCAGCAGCTTGGTACAGGGGTTGAGCAATGAGCAGTTCTTC
CASSLVQGLSNEQFF
>TRBJ2-2|.|TRBD1|TRBV13
TGTGCCAGCAGCTTAGTGTGGACAGGTCCTCGGAACACCGGGGAGCTGTTTTTT
CASSLVWTGPRNTGELFF
>TRBJ1-1|.|.|TRBV4-3
TGCGCCAGCAGCCAAGATGTAAGACAACACACTGAAGCTTTCTTT
CASSQDVRQHTEAFF